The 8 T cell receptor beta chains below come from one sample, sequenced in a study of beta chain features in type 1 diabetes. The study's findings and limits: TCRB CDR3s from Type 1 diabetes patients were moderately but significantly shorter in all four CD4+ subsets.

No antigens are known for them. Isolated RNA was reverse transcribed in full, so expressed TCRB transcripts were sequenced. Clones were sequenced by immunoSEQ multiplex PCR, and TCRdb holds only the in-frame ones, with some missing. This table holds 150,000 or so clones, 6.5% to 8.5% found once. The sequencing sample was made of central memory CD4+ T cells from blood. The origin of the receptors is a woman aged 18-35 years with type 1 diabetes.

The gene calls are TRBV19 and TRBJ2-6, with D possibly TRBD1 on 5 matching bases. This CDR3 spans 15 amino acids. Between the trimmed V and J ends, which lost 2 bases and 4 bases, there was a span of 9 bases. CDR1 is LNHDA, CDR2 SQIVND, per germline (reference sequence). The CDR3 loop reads CASSITQGGANVLTF. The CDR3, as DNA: TGTGCCAGTAGTATAACCCAGGGAGGGGCCAACGTCCTGACTTTC.

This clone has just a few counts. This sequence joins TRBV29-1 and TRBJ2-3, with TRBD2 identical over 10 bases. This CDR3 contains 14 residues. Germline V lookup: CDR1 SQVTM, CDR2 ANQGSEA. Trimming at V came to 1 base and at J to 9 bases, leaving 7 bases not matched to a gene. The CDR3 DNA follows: TGCAGCGTTGAAGGTGCTAGCGGGAGTTCCACGCAGTATTTT. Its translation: CSVEGASGSSTQYF.

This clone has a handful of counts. The DNA for the CDR3 is TGTGCCAGCAGCTTCCCGACAGAACCTTATGGCTACACCTTC. This sequence encodes CASSFPTEPYGYTF. The J gene is TRBJ1-2, the V gene TRBV11-2; maybe TRBD1 (5 bases). The length of the CDR3 is 14 residues. Germline V gene data show CDR1 as SGHAT and CDR2 as FQNNGV. V was clipped by 3 bases and J by 5 bases, with 13 bases between them.

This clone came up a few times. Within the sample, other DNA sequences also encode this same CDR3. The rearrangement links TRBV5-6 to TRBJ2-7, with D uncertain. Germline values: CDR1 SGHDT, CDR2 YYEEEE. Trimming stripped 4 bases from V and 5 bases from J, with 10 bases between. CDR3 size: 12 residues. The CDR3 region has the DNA TGTGCCAGCAGCCCCGGTCAAGACGAGCAGTACTTC. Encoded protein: CASSPGQDEQYF.

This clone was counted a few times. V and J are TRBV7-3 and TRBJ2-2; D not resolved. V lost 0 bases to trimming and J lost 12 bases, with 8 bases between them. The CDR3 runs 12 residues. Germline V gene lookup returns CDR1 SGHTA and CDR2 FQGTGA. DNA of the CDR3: TGTGCCAGCAGCTTAACTGGAGTACAGCTGTTTTTT. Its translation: CASSLTGVQLFF. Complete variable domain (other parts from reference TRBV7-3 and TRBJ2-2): GAGVSQTPSNKVTEKGKYVELRCDPISGHTALYWYRQSLGQGPEFLIYFQGTGAADDSGLPNDRFFAVRPEGSVSTLKIQRTERGDSAVYLCASSLTGVQLFFGEGSRLTVL.

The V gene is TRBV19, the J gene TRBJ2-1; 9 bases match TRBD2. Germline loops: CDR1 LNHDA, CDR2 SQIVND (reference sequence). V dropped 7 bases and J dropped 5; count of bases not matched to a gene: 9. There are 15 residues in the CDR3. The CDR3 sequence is CASTPGLAPDNEQFF. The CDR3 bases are TGTGCCAGTACACCGGGACTAGCACCGGACAATGAGCAGTTCTTC.

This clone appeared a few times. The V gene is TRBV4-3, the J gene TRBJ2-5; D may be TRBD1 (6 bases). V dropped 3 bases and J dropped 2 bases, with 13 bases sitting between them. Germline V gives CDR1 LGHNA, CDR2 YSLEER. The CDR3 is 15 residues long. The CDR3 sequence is CASSQQTGAQETQYF. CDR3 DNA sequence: TGCGCCAGCAGCCAGCAGACAGGCGCTCAAGAGACCCAGTACTTC.

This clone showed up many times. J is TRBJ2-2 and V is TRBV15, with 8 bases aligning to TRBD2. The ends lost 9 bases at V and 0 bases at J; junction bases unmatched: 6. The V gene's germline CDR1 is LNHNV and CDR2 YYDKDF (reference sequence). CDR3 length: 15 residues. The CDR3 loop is CATKRELANTGELFF. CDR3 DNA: TGTGCCACAAAGCGGGAGTTAGCGAACACCGGGGAGCTGTTTTTT.